The 14 T cell receptor beta chains below come from one sample, sequenced in a study of T-cell reconstitution after alpha-beta-depleted transplantation in children. Unique molecular identifiers featured in how the TCRbeta library was prepared. TCRdb recomputed calls from the PCR reads with MiXCR, one row per CDR3 protein. This sample carries around 300,000 distinct CDR3 sequences, over 9% of them seen once, and the ten largest clones take 7.5%. The sequencing here drew on PBMCs, taken before TCRalphabeta/CD19-depleted stem cell transplant. These receptors were collected from a boy in the first two years of life with acute myeloid leukemia, due to receive a stem cell transplant.

This clonotype was seen repeatedly, ten times or more. The gene calls are TRBV20-1 and TRBJ2-5, with D possibly matching TRBD1 (5 bases). The germline CDR1 and CDR2 sequences are DFQATT and SNEGSKA (reference sequence). V was cut by 2 bases and J by 2 bases, with 9 bases left in between. This CDR3 region has 13 residues. The CDR3 coding sequence is TGCAGTGCTAGAACGACAGCTCAAGAGACCCAGTACTTC. As protein: CSARTTAQETQYF.

On this clonotype itself: Given a much more abundant clone one base away, this may be a read error. The CDR3 spells CASSLRLSPYQETQYF. CDR3 nucleotides: TGTGCCAGCAGTTTGCGACTATCCCCGTACCAAGAGACCCAGTACTTC. V is TRBV12-3 or TRBV12-4 and J is TRBJ2-5; tentative D call: TRBD2 (5 bases). The length of the CDR3 is 16 residues. V shed 3 bases and J shed 0 bases, with 14 bases lying between them.

A few counts support this clonotype. The J gene is TRBJ2-5, the V gene TRBV12-3 or TRBV12-4; D ambiguous. There are 11 residues in the CDR3. V dropped 6 bases and J dropped 5 bases, with 7 bases sitting between them. The CDR3 DNA is TGTGCCAGCAGGGGCCTCGAGACCCAGTACTTC. It encodes CASRGLETQYF.

This clonotype was counted ten times or more. The chain uses TRBV10-3 and TRBJ1-4; D may be TRBD1 (5 bases). This CDR3 contains 15 residues. Germline assignment: CDR1 ENHRY and CDR2 SYGVKD. The V and J ends lost 0 bases and 5 bases respectively, with 10 bases between them. The CDR3 loop reads CAISESETVNEKLFF. The CDR3 DNA sequence: TGTGCCATCAGTGAGTCTGAGACAGTAAATGAAAAACTGTTTTTT.

This clonotype was detected only once. Just one base apart from a much larger clone, this may be a read error. This chain links TRBV20-1 with TRBJ1-1; D unresolved. This CDR3 region has 15 residues. Germline CDR1 and CDR2: DFQATT and SNEGSKA (reference sequence). The CDR3 DNA reads TGCAGAGCTAGAGCGGAAAGGGCCACGAACACTGAAGCTTTCTTT. Protein sequence: CRARAERATNTEAFF.

This clonotype was counted many times. The V call is TRBV7-3, the J call TRBJ2-1, with 8 bases fitting TRBD2. Germline V gives CDR1 SGHTA, CDR2 FQGTGA. The CDR3 covers 17 residues. J gave up 7 bases and V 2 bases, and 13 bases lay outside the gene matches. As DNA, the CDR3 is TGTGCCAGCAGCTTAGGGGCGGCGGGAGGTTTTAGGAATGAGCAGTTCTTC. It specifies CASSLGAAGGFRNEQFF.

This chain connects TRBV7-9 to TRBJ1-1; no reliable D call. The germline V and J ends were trimmed by 6 bases and 9 bases, with 17 bases remaining between them. The CDR3 spans 13 residues. Per germline, CDR1 SEHNR and CDR2 FQNEAQ (reference sequence). The CDR3 DNA reads as TGTGCCAGCAGAGTCGATAGGGTAGACAAAGCTTTCTTT. Translating gives CASRVDRVDKAFF.

Many counts were recorded for this clonotype. The chain combines TRBV7-9 with TRBJ2-1; D is unclear. Germline values: CDR1 SEHNR, CDR2 FQNEAQ (reference sequence). The V end lost 4 bases, the J end lost 0 bases, and 13 bases lay between the germline ends. CDR3 length: 16 amino acids. The CDR3: CASSSNRPSSYNEQFF. The DNA for the CDR3 is TGTGCCAGCAGCTCTAATCGCCCGAGCTCCTACAATGAGCAGTTCTTC. The full variable domain, with the rest looked up from reference TRBV7-9 and TRBJ2-1, is DTGVSQNPRHKITKRGQNVTFRCDPISEHNRLYWYRQTLGQGPEFLTYFQNEAQLEKSRLLSDRFSAERPKGSFSTLEIQRTEQGDSAMYLCASSSNRPSSYNEQFFGPGTRLTVL.

The chain links TRBV7-2 to TRBJ2-5; 7 bases line up with TRBD1. The CDR3 extends over 13 amino acids. V was clipped by 5 bases and J by 10 bases; unmatched bases: 10. CDR1 and CDR2 (germline): SGHTA, FQGNSA. The CDR3 here is CASSPGQARGQYF. DNA of the CDR3: TGTGCCAGCAGCCCAGGACAGGCCCGAGGCCAGTACTTC.

This clonotype appeared many times. The genes are TRBV2 and TRBJ1-6; D is undetermined. The CDR3 sequence is 15 residues long. From germline, CDR1 is SNHLY and CDR2 FYNNEI. The V and J ends lost 7 bases and 3 bases respectively, with 13 bases between them. CDR3 nucleotides: TGTGCCAGCATCTTTCATCGGGACTATAATTCACCCCTCCACTTT. Its translation: CASIFHRDYNSPLHF. The full variable domain, rest sourced from reference TRBV2 and TRBJ1-6, is EPEVTQTPSHQVTQMGQEVILRCVPISNHLYFYWYRQILGQKVEFLVSFYNNEISEKSEIFDDQFSVERPDGSNFTLKIRSTKLEDSAMYFCASIFHRDYNSPLHFGNGTRLTVT.

This clonotype was seen many times. The CDR3 nucleotides read TGTGCCAGCAGTTTATACTTTCCTGCCTACGAGCAGTACTTC. It translates to CASSLYFPAYEQYF. This sequence joins TRBV28 and TRBJ2-7; D is ambiguous. The germline gives CDR1 MDHEN, CDR2 SYDVKM. The CDR3 is made up of 14 amino acids. Trimming stripped 1 base from V and 2 bases from J, with 9 bases between.

There are many counts of this clonotype. V and J are TRBV2 and TRBJ2-7, with D possibly matching TRBD1 (6 bases). CDR3 length equals 13 residues. V was cut by 8 bases and J by 0 bases, with 11 bases left in between. The V gene's germline CDR1 is SNHLY and CDR2 FYNNEI. CDR3 sequence: CASGQIPSYEQYF. The CDR3 coding sequence is TGTGCCAGCGGACAGATACCCTCCTACGAGCAGTACTTC.

This clonotype has a count of ten or more. This rearrangement joins TRBV20-1 to TRBJ2-5; D is possibly TRBD2 (5 bases). V dropped 6 bases and J dropped 3 bases, with 23 bases sitting between them. The germline gives CDR1 DFQATT, CDR2 SNEGSKA (reference sequence). CDR3 length: 16 residues. In DNA, the CDR3 is TGCAGTGCACTCCCCGATTCGGGAACCCCAAAAGAGACCCAGTACTTC. Its protein is CSALPDSGTPKETQYF.

This clonotype has just a few counts. One end of the junction does not line up with germline, which may come from a read error. The CDR3 sequence is CASSLYRDSYVQYF. The DNA for the CDR3 is TGCGCCAGCAGCTTGTACAGAGACTCCTACGTGCAGTACTTC. The rearrangement links TRBV5-1 to TRBJ2-7; no definite D call. The CDR3 sequence is 14 residues long. Germline assignment: CDR1 SGHRS and CDR2 YFSETQ.